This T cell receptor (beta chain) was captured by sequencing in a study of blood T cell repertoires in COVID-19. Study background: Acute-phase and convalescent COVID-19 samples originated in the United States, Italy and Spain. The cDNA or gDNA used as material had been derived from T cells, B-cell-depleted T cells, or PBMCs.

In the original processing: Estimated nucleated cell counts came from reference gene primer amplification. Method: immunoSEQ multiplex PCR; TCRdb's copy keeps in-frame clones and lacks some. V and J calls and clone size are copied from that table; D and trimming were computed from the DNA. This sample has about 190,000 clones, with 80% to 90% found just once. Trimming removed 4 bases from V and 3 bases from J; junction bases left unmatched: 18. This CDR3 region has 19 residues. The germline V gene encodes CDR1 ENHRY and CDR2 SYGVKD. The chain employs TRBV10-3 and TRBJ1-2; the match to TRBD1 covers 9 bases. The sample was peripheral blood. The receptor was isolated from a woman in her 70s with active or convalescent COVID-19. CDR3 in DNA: TGTGCCATCAGTGGCCCCAATCCGGGACAGGGATATCGGGACTATGGCTACACCTTC. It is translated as CAISGPNPGQGYRDYGYTF.